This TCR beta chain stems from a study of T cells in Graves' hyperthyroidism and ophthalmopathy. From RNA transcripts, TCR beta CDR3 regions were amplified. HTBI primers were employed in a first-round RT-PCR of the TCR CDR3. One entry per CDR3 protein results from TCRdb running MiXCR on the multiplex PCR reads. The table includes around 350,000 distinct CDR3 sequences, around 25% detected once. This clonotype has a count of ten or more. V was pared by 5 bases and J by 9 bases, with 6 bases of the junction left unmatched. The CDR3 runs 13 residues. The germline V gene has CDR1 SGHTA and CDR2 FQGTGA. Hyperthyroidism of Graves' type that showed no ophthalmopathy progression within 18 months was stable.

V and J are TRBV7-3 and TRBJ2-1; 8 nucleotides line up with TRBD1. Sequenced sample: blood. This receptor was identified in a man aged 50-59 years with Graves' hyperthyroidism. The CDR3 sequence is CASSQRTGSEQFF. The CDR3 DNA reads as TGTGCCAGCAGCCAGAGGACAGGGAGTGAGCAGTTCTTC.